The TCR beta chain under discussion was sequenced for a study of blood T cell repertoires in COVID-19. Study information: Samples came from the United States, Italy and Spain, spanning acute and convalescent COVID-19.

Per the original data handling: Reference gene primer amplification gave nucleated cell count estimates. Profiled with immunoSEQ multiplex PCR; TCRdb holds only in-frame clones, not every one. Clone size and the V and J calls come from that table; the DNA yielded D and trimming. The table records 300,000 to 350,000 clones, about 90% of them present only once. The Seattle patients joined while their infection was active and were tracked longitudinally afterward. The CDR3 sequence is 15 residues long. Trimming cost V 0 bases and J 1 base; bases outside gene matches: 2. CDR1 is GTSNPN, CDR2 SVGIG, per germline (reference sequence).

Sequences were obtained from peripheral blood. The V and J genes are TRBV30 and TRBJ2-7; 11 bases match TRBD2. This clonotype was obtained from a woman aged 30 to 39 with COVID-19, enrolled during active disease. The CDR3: CAWSVRLAGSYEQYF. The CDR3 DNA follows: TGTGCCTGGAGTGTACGACTAGCGGGGTCCTACGAGCAGTACTTC. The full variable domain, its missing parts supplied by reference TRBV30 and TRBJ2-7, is SQTIHQWPATLVQPVGSPLSLECTVEGTSNPNLYWYRQAAGRGLQLLFYSVGIGQISSEVPQNLSASRPQDRQFILSSKKLLLSDSGFYLCAWSVRLAGSYEQYFGPGTRLTVT.